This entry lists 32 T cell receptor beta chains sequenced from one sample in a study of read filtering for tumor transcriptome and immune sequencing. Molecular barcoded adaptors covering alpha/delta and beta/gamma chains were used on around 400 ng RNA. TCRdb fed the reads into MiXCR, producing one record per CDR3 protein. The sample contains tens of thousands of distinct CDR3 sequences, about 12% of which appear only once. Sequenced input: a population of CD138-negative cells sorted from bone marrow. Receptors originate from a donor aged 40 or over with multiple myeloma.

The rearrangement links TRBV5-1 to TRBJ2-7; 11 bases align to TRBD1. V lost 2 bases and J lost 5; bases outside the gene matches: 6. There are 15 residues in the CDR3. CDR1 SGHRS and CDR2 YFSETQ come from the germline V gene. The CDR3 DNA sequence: TGCGCCAGCAGCTTCGGGACAGGGGGTATCAACGAGCAGTACTTC. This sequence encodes CASSFGTGGINEQYF.

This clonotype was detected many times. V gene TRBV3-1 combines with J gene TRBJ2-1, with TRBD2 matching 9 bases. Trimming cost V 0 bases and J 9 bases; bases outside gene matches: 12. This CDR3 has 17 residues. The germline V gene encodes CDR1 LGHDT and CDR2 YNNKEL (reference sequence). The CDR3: CASSQDFVGSGSSEQFF. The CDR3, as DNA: TGTGCCAGCAGCCAAGACTTTGTGGGTAGCGGGAGTAGTGAGCAGTTCTTC.

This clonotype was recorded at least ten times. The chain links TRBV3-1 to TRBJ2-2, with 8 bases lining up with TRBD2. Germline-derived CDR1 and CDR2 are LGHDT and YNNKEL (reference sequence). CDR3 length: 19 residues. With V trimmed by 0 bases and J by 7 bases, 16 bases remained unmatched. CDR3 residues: CASSQDPGEPSGFLGELFF. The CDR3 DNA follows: TGTGCCAGCAGCCAAGATCCGGGTGAGCCTAGCGGGTTCCTCGGGGAGCTGTTTTTT. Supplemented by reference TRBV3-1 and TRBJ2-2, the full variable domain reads DTAVSQTPKYLVTQMGNDKSIKCEQNLGHDTMYWYKQDSKKFLKIMFSYNNKELIINETVPNRFSPKSPDKAHLNLHINSLELGDSAVYFCASSQDPGEPSGFLGELFFGEGSRLTVL.

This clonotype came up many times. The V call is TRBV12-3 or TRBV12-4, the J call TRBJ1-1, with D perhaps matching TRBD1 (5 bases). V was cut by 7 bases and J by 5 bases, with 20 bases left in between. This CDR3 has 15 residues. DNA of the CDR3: TGTGCCAGCATCCGACTGAGGGGAGAACGAACTGAAGCTTTCTTT. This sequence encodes CASIRLRGERTEAFF.

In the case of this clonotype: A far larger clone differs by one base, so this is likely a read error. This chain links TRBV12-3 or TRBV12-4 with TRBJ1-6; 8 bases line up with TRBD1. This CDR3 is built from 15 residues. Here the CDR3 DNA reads TGTGCCAGCAGTTTACGGACAGGGTTGAATTCACCCCGCCACTTT. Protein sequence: CASSLRTGLNSPRHF.

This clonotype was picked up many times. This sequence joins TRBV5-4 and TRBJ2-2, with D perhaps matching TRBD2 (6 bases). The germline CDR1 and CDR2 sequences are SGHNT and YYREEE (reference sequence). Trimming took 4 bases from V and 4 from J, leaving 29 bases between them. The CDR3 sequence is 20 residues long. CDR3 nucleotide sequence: TGTGCCAGCAGCCCAGGATCTAGGGAGGCAGTGGGAGTAGCCACCGGGGAGCTGTTTTTT. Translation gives CASSPGSREAVGVATGELFF.

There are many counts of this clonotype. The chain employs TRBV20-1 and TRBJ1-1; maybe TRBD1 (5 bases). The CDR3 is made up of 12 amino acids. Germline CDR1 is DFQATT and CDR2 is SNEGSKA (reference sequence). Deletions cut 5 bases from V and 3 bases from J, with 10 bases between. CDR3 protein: CSARGGDTEAFF. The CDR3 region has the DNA TGCAGTGCTCGGGGGGGGGACACTGAAGCTTTCTTT.

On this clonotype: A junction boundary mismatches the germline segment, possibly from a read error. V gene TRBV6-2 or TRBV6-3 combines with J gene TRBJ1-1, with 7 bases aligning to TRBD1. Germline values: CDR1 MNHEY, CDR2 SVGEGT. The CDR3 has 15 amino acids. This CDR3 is CACSYYRGPLTEAFF. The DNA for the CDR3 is TGTGCCTGCAGTTATTACAGGGGCCCCTTGACTGAAGCTTTCTTT.

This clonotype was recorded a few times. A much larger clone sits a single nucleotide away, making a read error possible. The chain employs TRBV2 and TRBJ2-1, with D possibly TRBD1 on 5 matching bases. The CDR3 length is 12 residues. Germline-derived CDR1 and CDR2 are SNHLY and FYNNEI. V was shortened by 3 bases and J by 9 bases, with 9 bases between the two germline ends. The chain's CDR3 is CASSEGPLEQFF. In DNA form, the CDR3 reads TGTGCCAGCAGTGAGGGGCCGCTTGAGCAGTTCTTC.

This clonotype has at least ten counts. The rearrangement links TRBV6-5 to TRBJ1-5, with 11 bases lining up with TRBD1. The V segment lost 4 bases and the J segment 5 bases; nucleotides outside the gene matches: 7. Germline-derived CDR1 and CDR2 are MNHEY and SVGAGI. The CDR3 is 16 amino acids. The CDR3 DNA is TGTGCCAGCAGTTCGACCGGGACAGGGGGTTATCAGCCCCAGCATTTT. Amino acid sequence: CASSSTGTGGYQPQHF.

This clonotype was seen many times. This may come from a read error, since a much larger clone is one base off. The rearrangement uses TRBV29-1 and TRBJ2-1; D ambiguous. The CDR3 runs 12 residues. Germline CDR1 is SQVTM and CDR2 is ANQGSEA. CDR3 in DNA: TGCAGCGTTCTGGGTTCCTACAATGGGCAGTTCTTC. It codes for CSVLGSYNGQFF.

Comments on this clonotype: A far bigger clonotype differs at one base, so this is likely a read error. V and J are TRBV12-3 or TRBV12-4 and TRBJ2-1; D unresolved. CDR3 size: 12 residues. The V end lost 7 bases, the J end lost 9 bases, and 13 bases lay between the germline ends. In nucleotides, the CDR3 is TGTGCCAGCACCCTAAAGAGCAGTGAGCAGTTCTTC. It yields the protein CASTLKSSEQFF.

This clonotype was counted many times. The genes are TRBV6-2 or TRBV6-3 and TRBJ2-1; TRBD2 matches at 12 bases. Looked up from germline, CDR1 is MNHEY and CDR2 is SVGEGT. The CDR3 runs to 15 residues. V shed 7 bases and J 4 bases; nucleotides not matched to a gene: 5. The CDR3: CASIAGLAGYNEQFF. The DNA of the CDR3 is TGTGCCAGCATTGCCGGACTAGCGGGGTACAATGAGCAGTTCTTC.

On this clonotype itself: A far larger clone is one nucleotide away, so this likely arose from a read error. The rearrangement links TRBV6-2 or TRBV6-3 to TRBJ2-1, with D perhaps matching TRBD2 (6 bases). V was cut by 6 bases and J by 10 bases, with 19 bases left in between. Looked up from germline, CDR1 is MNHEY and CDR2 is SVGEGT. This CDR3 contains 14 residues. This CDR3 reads CASRKPGLRDEQFF. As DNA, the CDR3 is TGTGCCAGCAGGAAGCCGGGACTTCGCGACGAGCAGTTCTTC.

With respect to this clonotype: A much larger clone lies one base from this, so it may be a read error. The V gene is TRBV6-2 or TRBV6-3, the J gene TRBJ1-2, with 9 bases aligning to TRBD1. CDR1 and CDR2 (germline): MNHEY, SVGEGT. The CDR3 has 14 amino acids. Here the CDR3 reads CASGYSGQGTGYTF. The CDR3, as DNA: TGTGCCAGCGGTTACTCCGGACAGGGGACTGGCTACACCTTC.

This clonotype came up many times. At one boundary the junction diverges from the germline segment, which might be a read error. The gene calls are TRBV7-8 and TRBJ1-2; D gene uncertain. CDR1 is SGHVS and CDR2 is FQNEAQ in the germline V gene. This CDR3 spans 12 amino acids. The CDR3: CASSIASEGYTF. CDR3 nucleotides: TGTGCCAGCAGCATAGCCTCAGAAGGCTACACCTTC.

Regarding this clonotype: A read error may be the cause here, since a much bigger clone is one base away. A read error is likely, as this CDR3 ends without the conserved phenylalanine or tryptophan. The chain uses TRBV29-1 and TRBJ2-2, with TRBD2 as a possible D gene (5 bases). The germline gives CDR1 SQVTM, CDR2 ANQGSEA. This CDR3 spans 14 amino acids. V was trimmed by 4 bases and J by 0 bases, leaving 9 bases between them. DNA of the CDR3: TGCAGCGTTGTAGCCGGGACGAACACCGGGGAGCTGTTTTAT. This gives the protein CSVVAGTNTGELFY.

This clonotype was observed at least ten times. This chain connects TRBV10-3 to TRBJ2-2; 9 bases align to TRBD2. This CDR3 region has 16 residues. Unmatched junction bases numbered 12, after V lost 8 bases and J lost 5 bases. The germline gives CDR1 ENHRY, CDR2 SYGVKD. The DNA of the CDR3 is TGTGCCATCGGAAGACTAGCGGAAGTCTCTACCGGGGAGCTGTTTTTT. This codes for CAIGRLAEVSTGELFF.

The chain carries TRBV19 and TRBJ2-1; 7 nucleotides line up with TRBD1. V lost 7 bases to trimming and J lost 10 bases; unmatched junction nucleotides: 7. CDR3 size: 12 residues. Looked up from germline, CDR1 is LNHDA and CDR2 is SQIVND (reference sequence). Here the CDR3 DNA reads TGTGCCAGTACCTCAGGGGGATACGAGCAGTTCTTC. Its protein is CASTSGGYEQFF.

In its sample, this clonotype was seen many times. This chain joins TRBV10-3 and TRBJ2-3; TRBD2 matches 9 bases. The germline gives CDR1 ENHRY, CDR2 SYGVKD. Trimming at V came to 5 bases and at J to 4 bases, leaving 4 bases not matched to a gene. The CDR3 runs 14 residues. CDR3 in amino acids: CAISRAGGADTQYF. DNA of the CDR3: TGTGCCATCAGTCGAGCGGGAGGTGCAGATACGCAGTATTTT.

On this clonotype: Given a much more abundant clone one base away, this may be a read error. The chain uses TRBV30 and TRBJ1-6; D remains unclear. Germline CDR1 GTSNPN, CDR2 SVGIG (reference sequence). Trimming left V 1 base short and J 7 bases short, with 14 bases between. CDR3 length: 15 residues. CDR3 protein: CAWSASAVLNSPLHF. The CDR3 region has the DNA TGTGCCTGGAGTGCATCCGCAGTTTTGAATTCACCCCTCCACTTT.

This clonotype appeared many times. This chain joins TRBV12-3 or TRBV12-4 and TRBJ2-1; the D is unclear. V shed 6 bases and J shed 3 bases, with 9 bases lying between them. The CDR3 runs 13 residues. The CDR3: CASSQIIYNEQFF. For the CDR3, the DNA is TGTGCCAGCAGCCAAATCATCTACAATGAGCAGTTCTTC.

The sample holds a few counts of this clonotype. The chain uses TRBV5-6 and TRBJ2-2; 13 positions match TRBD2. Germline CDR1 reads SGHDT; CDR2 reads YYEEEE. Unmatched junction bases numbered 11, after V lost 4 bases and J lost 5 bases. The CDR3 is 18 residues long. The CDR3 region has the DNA TGTGCCAGCAGCCCCGGGACTAGCGGGACCTGGGGGACCGGGGAGCTGTTTTTT. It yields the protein CASSPGTSGTWGTGELFF.

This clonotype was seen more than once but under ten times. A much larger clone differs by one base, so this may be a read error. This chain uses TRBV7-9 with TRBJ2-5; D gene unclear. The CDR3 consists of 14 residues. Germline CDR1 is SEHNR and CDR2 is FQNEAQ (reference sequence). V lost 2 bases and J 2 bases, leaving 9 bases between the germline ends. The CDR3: CASSLPKWQETQYF. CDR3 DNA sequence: TGTGCCAGCAGCTTACCCAAATGGCAAGAGACCCAGTACTTC. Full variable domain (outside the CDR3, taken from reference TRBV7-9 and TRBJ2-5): DTGVSQNPRHKITKRGQNVTFRCDPISEHNRLYWYRQTLGQGPEFLTYFQNEAQLEKSRLLSDRFSAERPKGSFSTLEIQRTEQGDSAMYLCASSLPKWQETQYFGPGTRLLVL.

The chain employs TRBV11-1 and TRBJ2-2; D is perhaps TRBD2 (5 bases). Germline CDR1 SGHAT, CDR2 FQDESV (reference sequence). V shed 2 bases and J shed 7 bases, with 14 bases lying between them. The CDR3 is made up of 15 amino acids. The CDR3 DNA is TGTGCCAGCAGCTTATCCCTACGGGGTTACGGGGAGCTGTTTTTT. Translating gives CASSLSLRGYGELFF.

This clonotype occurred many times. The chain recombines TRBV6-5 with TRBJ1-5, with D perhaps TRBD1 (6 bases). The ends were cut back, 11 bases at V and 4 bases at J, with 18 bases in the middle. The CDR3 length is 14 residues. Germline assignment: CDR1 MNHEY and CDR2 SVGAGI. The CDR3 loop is CAGGLRTANQPQHF. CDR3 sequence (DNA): TGTGCCGGTGGGCTGCGGACAGCAAATCAGCCCCAGCATTTT.

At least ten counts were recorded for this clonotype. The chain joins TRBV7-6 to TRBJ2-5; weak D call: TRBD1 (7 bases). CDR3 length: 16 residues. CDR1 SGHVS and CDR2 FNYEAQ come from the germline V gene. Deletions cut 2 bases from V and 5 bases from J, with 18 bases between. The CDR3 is CASSLSQGGFGETQYF. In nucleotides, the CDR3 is TGTGCCAGCAGCTTATCCCAGGGGGGTTTTGGGGAGACCCAGTACTTC.

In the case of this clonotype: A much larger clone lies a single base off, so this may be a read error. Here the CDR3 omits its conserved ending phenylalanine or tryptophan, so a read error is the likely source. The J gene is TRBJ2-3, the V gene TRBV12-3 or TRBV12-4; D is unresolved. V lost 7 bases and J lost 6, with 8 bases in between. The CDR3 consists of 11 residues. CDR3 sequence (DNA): TGTGCCAGCATCCTCTTTGATACGCAGTATCTT. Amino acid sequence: CASILFDTQYL.

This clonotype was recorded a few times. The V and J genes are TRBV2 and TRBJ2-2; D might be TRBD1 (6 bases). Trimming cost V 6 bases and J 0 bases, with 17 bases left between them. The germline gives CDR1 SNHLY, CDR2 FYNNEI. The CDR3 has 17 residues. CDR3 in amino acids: CASRLTGSSANTGELFF. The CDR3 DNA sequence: TGTGCCAGCAGATTAACAGGGAGTTCGGCGAACACCGGGGAGCTGTTTTTT.

Here the CDR3 reads CASSFLAGGNEQYF. CDR3 coding DNA: TGTGCCAGCAGCTTCCTAGCGGGAGGGAACGAGCAGTACTTC. This chain connects TRBV28 to TRBJ2-7; the match to TRBD2 covers 12 bases. CDR1 is MDHEN, CDR2 SYDVKM, per germline. Germline trimming cut 6 bases from V and 5 bases from J; bases unmatched to any gene: 5. The CDR3 sequence is 14 residues long.

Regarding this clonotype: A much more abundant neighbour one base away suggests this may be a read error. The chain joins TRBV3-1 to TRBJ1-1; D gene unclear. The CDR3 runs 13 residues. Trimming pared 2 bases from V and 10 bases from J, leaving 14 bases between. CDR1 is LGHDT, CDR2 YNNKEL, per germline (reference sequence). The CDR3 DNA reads TGTGCCAGCAGCCAACGAGATGGCGGTGGAGCTTTCTTT. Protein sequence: CASSQRDGGGAFF.

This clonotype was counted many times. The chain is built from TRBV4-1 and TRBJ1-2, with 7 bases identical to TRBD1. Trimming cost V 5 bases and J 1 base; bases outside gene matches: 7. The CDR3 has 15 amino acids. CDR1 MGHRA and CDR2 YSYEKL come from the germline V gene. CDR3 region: CASSKRTGDNYGYTF. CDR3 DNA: TGCGCCAGCAGCAAGCGGACAGGTGATAACTATGGCTACACCTTC.